These 16 T cell receptor beta chains were sequenced from one sample in a study of blood T cell repertoires in COVID-19. Repertoires were generated with immunoSEQ multiplex PCR, while TCRdb's copy carries only in-frame clones and drops some. The table shows approximately 300,000 clones, with 87% occurring only once. Specimen: PBMCs or T cells enriched from blood (not recorded which). The receptors were sampled from a woman in her 30s who had recovered from COVID-19.

This chain uses TRBV18 with TRBJ1-2, with 7 bases matching TRBD1. The V and J ends lost 6 bases and 4 bases, in that order; junction bases with no gene match: 11. The CDR3 consists of 15 residues. Germline CDR1 and CDR2: KGHSH and LQKENI. The CDR3: CASSSTGTVGYGYTF. CDR3 sequence (DNA): TGTGCCAGCTCGTCTACCGGGACAGTGGGCTATGGCTACACCTTC.

The chain couples TRBV19 to TRBJ2-7; 10 nucleotides match TRBD1. The CDR3 extends over 15 amino acids. Germline CDR1 reads LNHDA; CDR2 reads SQIVND (reference sequence). The V and J ends lost 6 bases and 6 bases, in that order; junction bases with no gene match: 11. CDR3 residues: CASRPNRDRGGEQYF. The CDR3, as DNA: TGTGCCAGTAGGCCAAACCGGGACAGGGGTGGCGAGCAGTACTTC.

The chain couples TRBV12-3 or TRBV12-4 to TRBJ2-5; 10 bases are shared with TRBD2. The CDR3 extends over 13 amino acids. After removal of 6 bases from V and 5 bases from J, the junction contained 3 bases not matched to a gene. The CDR3 reads CASSLAGVETQYF. CDR3 nucleotides: TGTGCCAGCAGCCTAGCGGGGGTGGAGACCCAGTACTTC.

The CDR3 DNA is TGTGCCAGCAGTGAAGCGCGTGTAGCCGGGGCTGGAAACACCATATATTTT. The encoded protein is CASSEARVAGAGNTIYF. The chain combines TRBV6-1 with TRBJ1-3; D remains ambiguous. The CDR3 extends over 17 amino acids. The V end lost 0 bases, the J end lost 2 bases, and 14 bases lay between the germline ends. The germline CDR1 and CDR2 sequences are MNHNS and SASEGT.

The chain uses TRBV5-1 and TRBJ1-5; 12 nucleotides match TRBD1. The V segment lost 4 bases and the J segment 6 bases; nucleotides outside the gene matches: 5. Germline V gene data show CDR1 as SGHRS and CDR2 as YFSETQ. This CDR3 is 15 amino acids long. The DNA of the CDR3 is TGCGCCAGCAGCGTGGGGACAGGGGGCGGTCAGCCCCAGCATTTT. This sequence encodes CASSVGTGGGQPQHF.

This chain connects TRBV5-4 to TRBJ2-3; 9 bases line up with TRBD1. Germline assignment: CDR1 SGHNT and CDR2 YYREEE (reference sequence). The CDR3 contains 15 residues. With V trimmed by 7 bases and J by 4 bases, 10 bases remained unmatched. CDR3 DNA: TGTGCCAGCGGTAACAGGGGGCGCGGGTCAGATACGCAGTATTTT. Encoded protein: CASGNRGRGSDTQYF.

The chain combines TRBV14 with TRBJ1-1, with D unresolved. CDR3 length equals 14 residues. Germline V gene lookup returns CDR1 SGHDN and CDR2 FVKESK. V was pared by 0 bases and J by 0 bases, with 5 bases between. The CDR3 loop is CASSQDILNTEAFF. The CDR3, as DNA: TGTGCCAGCAGCCAAGATATCCTGAACACTGAAGCTTTCTTT.

The chain joins TRBV7-3 to TRBJ2-1, with D possibly TRBD1 on 5 matching bases. Germline loops: CDR1 SGHTA, CDR2 FQGTGA. This CDR3 is built from 15 residues. V dropped 5 bases and J dropped 5 bases, with 16 bases sitting between them. The CDR3 DNA is TGTGCCAGCAGCCCCGATTGGGGCTCGGACAATGAGCAGTTCTTC. It translates to CASSPDWGSDNEQFF.

This chain links TRBV7-2 with TRBJ1-2; D remains ambiguous. Trimming removed 5 bases from V and 6 bases from J, with 10 bases in between. CDR3 length: 12 amino acids. The germline gives CDR1 SGHTA, CDR2 FQGNSA. As DNA, the CDR3 is TGTGCCAGCAGCGCCACGGAGGATGGCTACACCTTC. Its translation is CASSATEDGYTF.

The J gene is TRBJ1-6, the V gene TRBV9; possibly TRBD1 for D (5 bases). The germline V gene encodes CDR1 SGDLS and CDR2 YYNGEE. Between the trimmed V and J ends, which lost 0 bases and 6 bases, there was a span of 10 bases. The CDR3 consists of 15 residues. The CDR3 region has the DNA TGTGCCAGCAGCGTAGGTCAGACAGTTAATTCACCCCTCCACTTT. Translating it yields CASSVGQTVNSPLHF. The full variable domain, its missing parts supplied by reference TRBV9 and TRBJ1-6, is DSGVTQTPKHLITATGQRVTLRCSPRSGDLSVYWYQQSLDQGLQFLIQYYNGEERAKGNILERFSAQQFPDLHSELNLSSLELGDSALYFCASSVGQTVNSPLHFGNGTRLTVT.

The rearrangement joins TRBV11-2 to TRBJ1-6; TRBD1 is a possible D gene (6 bases). CDR3 length equals 14 residues. V was pared by 3 bases and J by 15 bases, with 18 bases between. Germline-derived CDR1 and CDR2 are SGHAT and FQNNGV. CDR3: CASSFPQQGRLLHF. The CDR3 DNA is TGTGCCAGCAGCTTCCCCCAACAGGGTCGGCTCCTCCACTTT.

This clone was seen once. The J gene is TRBJ1-5, the V gene TRBV29-1; TRBD1 is a possible D gene (5 bases). The CDR3 extends over 14 amino acids. Trimming removed 4 bases at V and 3 bases at J, with 13 bases between. Germline-derived CDR1 and CDR2 are SQVTM and ANQGSEA. The CDR3 nucleotides are TGCAGCGTTGTGGCGGGGGATTTCAATCAGCCCCAGCATTTT. Its protein product is CSVVAGDFNQPQHF.

The gene calls are TRBV5-4 and TRBJ1-1; TRBD1 agrees at 10 bases. Germline-derived CDR1 and CDR2 are SGHNT and YYREEE (reference sequence). The CDR3 spans 14 residues. V dropped 4 bases and J dropped 3; count of bases not matched to a gene: 3. This CDR3 is CASSRTGGDTEAFF. The CDR3 coding sequence is TGTGCCAGCAGCCGGACAGGGGGGGACACTGAAGCTTTCTTT. Filled out from reference TRBV5-4 and TRBJ1-1, the complete variable domain reads ETGVTQSPTHLIKTRGQQVTLRCSSQSGHNTVSWYQQALGQGPQFIFQYYREEENGRGNFPPRFSGLQFPNYSSELNVNALELDDSALYLCASSRTGGDTEAFFGQGTRLTVV.

The chain combines TRBV6-1 with TRBJ1-2; 7 bases match TRBD1. The CDR3 totals 16 residues. The trim removed 1 base at V and 3 bases at J, leaving 8 bases unmatched. Germline CDR1 and CDR2: MNHNS and SASEGT. The CDR3 DNA reads TGTGCCAGCAGTGAAGGGACGAGGGACAGCTACTATGGCTACACCTTC. Amino acids: CASSEGTRDSYYGYTF.

The rearrangement uses TRBV2 and TRBJ1-5; 7 positions agree with TRBD1. With 3 bases clipped from V and 16 bases from J, the junction kept 9 bases outside the gene matches. The CDR3 has 12 residues. Germline CDR1 is SNHLY and CDR2 is FYNNEI. DNA for the CDR3: TGTGCCAGCAGTGATCCCGGACAGGTGGGTCATTTT. Residues: CASSDPGQVGHF.

This clone was picked up a small number of times. The chain employs TRBV30 and TRBJ1-1, with D perhaps TRBD1 (6 bases). The germline V gene encodes CDR1 GTSNPN and CDR2 SVGIG (reference sequence). Trimming took off 0 bases at V and 3 bases at J, with 14 bases between the two ends. The CDR3 contains 15 residues. The CDR3 DNA reads TGTGCCTGGAGTGTATGGGGGGGCTACGACACTGAAGCTTTCTTT. This sequence encodes CAWSVWGGYDTEAFF. The complete variable domain, with remaining parts taken from reference TRBV30 and TRBJ1-1, reads SQTIHQWPATLVQPVGSPLSLECTVEGTSNPNLYWYRQAAGRGLQLLFYSVGIGQISSEVPQNLSASRPQDRQFILSSKKLLLSDSGFYLCAWSVWGGYDTEAFFGQGTRLTVV.